The clone carrying this TCR beta chain was seen only a few times. The CDR3 has 13 amino acids. These data are taken from a study of blood T cells in healthy people across ages. Using a J-beta primer mix together with a sample-barcoded 5' primer, a second PCR was run for roughly 7 to 11 cycles. From the 5' RACE reads, TCRdb called clonotypes with MiXCR, one entry per CDR3 protein. The sample lists around 1,000,000 distinct CDR3 sequences, roughly a quarter occurring once. These same data were also listed under a study on T cells of mothers and their children. That publication notes: Roughly six children and their three healthy Caucasian mothers were the donors.

The receptor's source is a girl aged 2 to 9 in good health. The rearrangement joins TRBV12-3 or TRBV12-4 to TRBJ2-5, with TRBD1 matching over 7 bases. TRBJ2-7 explains the end of the DNA better; the J call may be wrong. The specimen sequenced was blood. The CDR3 region is CASSPGQHYEQYF. The CDR3 DNA reads TGTGCCAGCAGTCCGGGACAGCACTACGAGCAGTACTTC.